This T cell receptor (beta chain) derives from a study of Ad26.COV2.S vaccination and SARS-CoV-2 variants. As for the study in general: It was the COV1001 Ad26.COV2.S trial arm that included the donor.

Clones were read by immunoSEQ multiplex PCR, and TCRdb kept only the in-frame ones, dropping some. The table lists around 250,000 clones, approximately 88% of them singletons. CDR1 is SGHRS and CDR2 is YFSETQ in the germline V gene. The length of the CDR3 is 15 residues. The V end lost 0 bases, the J end lost 8 bases, and 15 bases lay between the germline ends. The treatment here: some 20 received Ad26.COV2.S at low or high dose, single or two shots; roughly five received placebo; per-sample allocation not given. The study sampled participants on day 63 after the first vaccine or placebo injection. The chain employs TRBV5-1 and TRBJ2-1; perhaps TRBD2 as D (5 bases). The clonotype comes from a person between 18 and 59 years old who received the Ad26.COV2.S COVID-19 vaccine or a placebo. The material sequenced was peripheral blood, taken in a trial of Ad26.COV2.S vaccine versus placebo. Written as DNA, the CDR3 is TGCGCCAGCAGCTTGGAGGCTAGCAATGTCCATGAGCAGTTCTTC. Protein: CASSLEASNVHEQFF.